This T cell receptor (beta chain) was sequenced for a study of human T cells and chemical hapten exposure. Study results and limitations: The study found expanded TCRs formed significantly more large CDR3 similarity clusters than controls.

This clonotype was detected many times. Its target is not known. This sample's time point: pre-sensitization, week 0. Treatment noted: therapeutic diphenylcyclopropenone sensitization with weekly scalp DPC. Each donor was an alopecia patient between 18 and 70 years of age who qualified for DPC. A single record per CDR3 protein comes from TCRdb applying MiXCR to the RACE reads. The data show some 330,000 distinct CDR3 sequences, around 5.5% seen once. V was pared by 3 bases and J by 3 bases, with 3 bases of the junction left unmatched. Germline assignment: CDR1 KGHSH and CDR2 LQKENI. The CDR3 length is 15 residues.

The receptor was derived from a woman aged 18-30 years with alopecia areata. Some clones in this sample may be carry-over from other donors' samples. This chain uses TRBV18 with TRBJ2-3, with 10 bases matching TRBD2. Sample: whole blood, taken in connection with sensitization to the hapten diphenylcyclopropenone (DPC). DNA of the CDR3: TGTGCCAGCTCACCGAGCGGGGGGGCAACAGATACGCAGTATTTT. Translating gives CASSPSGGATDTQYF.